This section outlines one T cell receptor (beta chain) sequence together with its context. The assay was immunoSEQ multiplex PCR, and TCRdb's table has in-frame clones only and misses some. The sample contains tens of thousands of clones, about 94% of which appear only once. These data come from a study of T cell changes during pregnancy in multiple sclerosis. Germline V gene sequence: CDR1 SGHNT, CDR2 YYREEE (reference sequence). V was clipped by 3 bases and J by 2 bases, with 17 bases between them. The CDR3 runs 16 residues. This chain links TRBV5-4 with TRBJ1-1, with TRBD1 as a possible D gene (6 bases). This TCR was sampled from a female donor in good health, enrolled as a control in a pregnancy study. The material was peripheral blood, obtained in the third trimester of pregnancy. As DNA, the CDR3 is TGTGCCAGCAGCTGGGATCAGGGGCGGAGTAACACTGAAGCTTTCTTT. Its translation is CASSWDQGRSNTEAFF. Using reference TRBV5-4 and TRBJ1-1 for the parts outside the CDR3, the full variable domain is ETGVTQSPTHLIKTRGQQVTLRCSSQSGHNTVSWYQQALGQGPQFIFQYYREEENGRGNFPPRFSGLQFPNYSSELNVNALELDDSALYLCASSWDQGRSNTEAFFGQGTRLTVV.